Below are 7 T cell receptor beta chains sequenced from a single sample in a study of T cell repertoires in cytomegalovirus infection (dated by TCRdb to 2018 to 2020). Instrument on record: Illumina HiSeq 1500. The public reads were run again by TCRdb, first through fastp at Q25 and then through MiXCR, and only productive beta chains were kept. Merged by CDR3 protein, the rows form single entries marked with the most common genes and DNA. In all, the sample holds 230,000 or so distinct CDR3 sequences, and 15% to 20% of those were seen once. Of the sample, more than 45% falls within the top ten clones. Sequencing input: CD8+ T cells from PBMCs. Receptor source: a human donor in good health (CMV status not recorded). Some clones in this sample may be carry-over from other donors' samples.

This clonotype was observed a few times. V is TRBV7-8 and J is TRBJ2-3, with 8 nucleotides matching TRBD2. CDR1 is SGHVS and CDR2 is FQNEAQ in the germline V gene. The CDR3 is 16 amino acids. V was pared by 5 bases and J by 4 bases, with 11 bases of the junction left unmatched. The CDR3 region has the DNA TGTGCCAGCAGCCCGGAACGGCTAGCGGGTTCAGATACGCAGTATTTT. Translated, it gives CASSPERLAGSDTQYF.

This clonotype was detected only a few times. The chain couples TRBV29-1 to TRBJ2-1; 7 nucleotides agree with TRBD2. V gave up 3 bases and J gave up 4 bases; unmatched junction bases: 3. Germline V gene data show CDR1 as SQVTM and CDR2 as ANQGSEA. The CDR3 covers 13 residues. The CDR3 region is CSVEGEGYNEQFF. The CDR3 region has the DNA TGCAGCGTTGAGGGGGAGGGTTACAATGAGCAGTTCTTC.

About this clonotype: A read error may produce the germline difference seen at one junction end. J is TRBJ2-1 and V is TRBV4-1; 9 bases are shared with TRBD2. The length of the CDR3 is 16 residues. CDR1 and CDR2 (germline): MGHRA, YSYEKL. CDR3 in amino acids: CASSQVSGGPYIEQFF. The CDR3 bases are TGCGCCAGCAGCCAAGTTAGCGGGGGACCTTACATTGAGCAGTTCTTC.

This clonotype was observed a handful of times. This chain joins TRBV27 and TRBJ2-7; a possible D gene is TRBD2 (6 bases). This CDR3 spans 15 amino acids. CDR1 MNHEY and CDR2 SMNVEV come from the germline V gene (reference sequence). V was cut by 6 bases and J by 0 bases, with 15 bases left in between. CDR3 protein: CASSLGGISSYEQYF. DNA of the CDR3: TGTGCCAGCAGCCTGGGAGGAATTAGCTCCTACGAGCAGTACTTC.

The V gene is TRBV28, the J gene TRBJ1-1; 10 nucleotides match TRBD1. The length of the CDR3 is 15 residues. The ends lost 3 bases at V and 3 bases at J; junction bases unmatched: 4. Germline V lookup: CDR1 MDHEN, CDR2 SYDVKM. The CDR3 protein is CASSLTGGVDTEAFF. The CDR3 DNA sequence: TGTGCCAGCAGTTTGACAGGGGGCGTCGACACTGAAGCTTTCTTT.

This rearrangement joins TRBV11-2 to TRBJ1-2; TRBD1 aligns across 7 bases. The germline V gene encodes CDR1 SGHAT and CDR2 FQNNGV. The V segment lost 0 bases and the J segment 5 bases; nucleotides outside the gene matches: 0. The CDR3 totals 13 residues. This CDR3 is CASSLDRGYGYTF. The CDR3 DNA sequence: TGTGCCAGCAGCTTAGACAGGGGGTATGGCTACACCTTC.

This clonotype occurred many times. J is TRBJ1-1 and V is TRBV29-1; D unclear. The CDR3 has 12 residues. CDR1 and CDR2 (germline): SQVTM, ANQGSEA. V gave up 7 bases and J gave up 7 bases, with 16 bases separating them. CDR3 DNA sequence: TGCAGCGCAATCCTGGCACAGAATGAAGCTTTCTTT. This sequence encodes CSAILAQNEAFF. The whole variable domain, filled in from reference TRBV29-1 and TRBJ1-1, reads SAVISQKPSRDICQRGTSLTIQCQVDSQVTMMFWYRQQPGQSLTLIATANQGSEATYESGFVIDKFPISRPNLTFSTLTVSNMSPEDSSIYLCSAILAQNEAFFGQGTRLTVV.